Sequencing of this T cell receptor (beta chain) was carried out in a study of immune characterization of retroperitoneal liposarcoma. This clonotype has ten or more counts. The CDR3 length is 17 residues. Trimming shortened V by 1 base and J by 3 bases, and 19 bases separated the two germline ends. TCRdb analysed the PCR reads with MiXCR anew, one entry per CDR3 protein. The table records some 9,600 distinct CDR3 sequences, less than 40% of them present only once. The rearrangement links TRBV12-3 or TRBV12-4 to TRBJ2-7; D is possibly TRBD1 (6 bases). Input material: tumor tissue. The TCR originated in a male donor with retroperitoneal liposarcoma. The CDR3 DNA follows: TGTGCCAGCAGTTTAGGTGACAGGCGCCGTAACAACTACGAGCAGTACTTC. Protein sequence: CASSLGDRRRNNYEQYF.